The 8 T cell receptor beta chains below all came from one sample that was sequenced in a study of control samples from healthy donors and cancer patients. Data came from immunoSEQ multiplex PCR; TCRdb stores just in-frame clones and leaves some out. The sample consists of 85,000 to 120,000 clones, just over 90% of them appearing once. Sequenced input: blood. These receptors originate from a young woman in good health.

This chain joins TRBV5-4 and TRBJ1-3; D unresolved. Deletions cut 4 bases from V and 0 bases from J, with 8 bases between. CDR1 and CDR2 (germline): SGHNT, YYREEE (reference sequence). CDR3 length: 14 residues. The CDR3 region is CASSLWSSGNTIYF. As DNA, the CDR3 is TGTGCCAGCAGCCTCTGGAGCTCTGGAAACACCATATATTTT.

The V call is TRBV4-1, the J call TRBJ1-2; D is perhaps TRBD1 (5 bases). The germline V and J ends were trimmed by 4 bases and 3 bases, with 18 bases remaining between them. The CDR3 is 16 residues long. Germline CDR1 and CDR2: MGHRA and YSYEKL. The CDR3 DNA follows: TGCGCCAGCAGCCGGGTAAGATCCGGGACGGACTATGGCTACACCTTC. This codes for CASSRVRSGTDYGYTF.

V is TRBV19 and J is TRBJ1-5, with unresolved D. Trimming stripped 3 bases from V and 6 bases from J, with 12 bases between. Germline values: CDR1 LNHDA, CDR2 SQIVND (reference sequence). The CDR3 totals 14 residues. The CDR3 here is CASSMGFEGQPQHF. Written as DNA, the CDR3 is TGTGCCAGTAGTATGGGCTTTGAGGGTCAGCCCCAGCATTTT.

The rearrangement uses TRBV4-3 and TRBJ2-1, with a possible D match to TRBD2 (5 bases). Trimming left V 0 bases short and J 8 bases short, with 8 bases between. The germline V gene encodes CDR1 LGHNA and CDR2 YSLEER. This CDR3 region has 13 residues. CDR3 amino acids: CASSQDRRDEQFF. DNA of the CDR3: TGCGCCAGCAGCCAAGACAGGCGGGATGAGCAGTTCTTC.

The chain employs TRBV28 and TRBJ2-7; D unresolved. V lost 6 bases, J lost 0 bases, and 6 bases lay in between. The CDR3 has 12 amino acids. CDR1 and CDR2 from the germline V gene are MDHEN and SYDVKM. The CDR3 loop is CASSPLSYEQYF. The DNA of the CDR3 is TGTGCCAGCAGCCCACTCTCCTACGAGCAGTACTTC.

The rearrangement links TRBV11-1 to TRBJ2-5; no reliable D call. Trimming took off 0 bases at V and 2 bases at J, with 13 bases between the two ends. The CDR3 is 16 amino acids. Germline lookup yields CDR1 SGHAT and CDR2 FQDESV (reference sequence). DNA for the CDR3: TGTGCCAGCAGCTTAGCCCGGGTTGGGGATCAAGAGACCCAGTACTTC. Amino acid sequence: CASSLARVGDQETQYF.

V gene TRBV20-1 combines with J gene TRBJ2-5, with D perhaps TRBD2 (5 bases). Trimming stripped 3 bases from V and 2 bases from J, with 13 bases between. Germline V gives CDR1 DFQATT, CDR2 SNEGSKA (reference sequence). CDR3 length: 14 amino acids. CDR3 protein: CSASGARVQETQYF. CDR3 DNA sequence: TGCAGTGCTAGTGGCGCGAGGGTTCAAGAGACCCAGTACTTC.

The chain joins TRBV18 to TRBJ1-4, with D possibly TRBD1 on 6 matching bases. This CDR3 region has 17 residues. Germline lookup yields CDR1 KGHSH and CDR2 LQKENI. The V end lost 3 bases, the J end lost 0 bases, and 14 bases lay between the germline ends. The CDR3 is CASSPNLQGATNEKLFF. For the CDR3, the DNA is TGTGCCAGCTCACCGAATCTACAGGGTGCAACTAATGAAAAACTGTTTTTT.